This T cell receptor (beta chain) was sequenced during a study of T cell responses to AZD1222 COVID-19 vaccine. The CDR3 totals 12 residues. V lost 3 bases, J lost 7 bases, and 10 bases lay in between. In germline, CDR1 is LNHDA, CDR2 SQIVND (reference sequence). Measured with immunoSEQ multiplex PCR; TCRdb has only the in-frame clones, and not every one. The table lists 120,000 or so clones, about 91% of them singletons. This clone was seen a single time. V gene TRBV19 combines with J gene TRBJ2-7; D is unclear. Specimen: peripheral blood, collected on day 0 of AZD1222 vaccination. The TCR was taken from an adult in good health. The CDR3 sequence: CASSIGQREQYF. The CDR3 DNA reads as TGTGCCAGTAGTATTGGGCAGAGGGAGCAGTACTTC.